Sequencing of this T cell receptor (beta chain) was carried out in a study of cytomegalovirus exposure and HLA in healthy donors. Study observations and caveats: Later genetic work tied a missense DCLRE1C variant to beta-chain V and J trimming. The majority of TCR sequences were rare, yet some public TCRs appeared in many donors. CMV serostatus was the only recorded immune exposure for donors. V segments that were indistinguishable, TRBV6-2 and TRBV6-3 among them, were omitted from analysis.

PCR amplification relied on 60 Vbeta primers (plus 13 Jbeta primers). Clones were sequenced by immunoSEQ multiplex PCR, and TCRdb holds only the in-frame ones, with some missing. The repertoire has around 150,000 clones, approximately 82% of them found once; the top ten carry approximately 11%. With 6 bases removed from V and 3 bases from J, the gap between germline ends came to 16 bases. This CDR3 comprises 15 residues. Germline CDR1 is MNHNS and CDR2 is SASEGT. Concerning this clone itself: Its antigen remains unknown.

The TCR originated in a man aged 18-30 years in good health and CMV-seropositive. Source material: PBMCs. This chain joins TRBV6-1 and TRBJ2-3, with D possibly TRBD1 on 6 matching bases. The CDR3 coding sequence is TGTGCCAGCAGGAGACAGGTATCCTGGACAGATACGCAGTATTTT. This sequence encodes CASRRQVSWTDTQYF.